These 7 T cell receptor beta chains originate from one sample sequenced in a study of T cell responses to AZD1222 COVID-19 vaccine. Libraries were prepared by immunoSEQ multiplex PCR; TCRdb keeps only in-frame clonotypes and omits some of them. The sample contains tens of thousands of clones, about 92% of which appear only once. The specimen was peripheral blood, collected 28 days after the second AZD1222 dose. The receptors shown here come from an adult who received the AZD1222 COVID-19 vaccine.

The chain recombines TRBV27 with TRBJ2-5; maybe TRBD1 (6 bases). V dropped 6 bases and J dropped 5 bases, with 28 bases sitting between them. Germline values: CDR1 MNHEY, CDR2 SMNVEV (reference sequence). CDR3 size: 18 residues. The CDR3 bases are TGTGCCAGCAGCGCACTCTATGGGACCAACCAGGGGCGGGAGACCCAGTACTTC. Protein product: CASSALYGTNQGRETQYF.

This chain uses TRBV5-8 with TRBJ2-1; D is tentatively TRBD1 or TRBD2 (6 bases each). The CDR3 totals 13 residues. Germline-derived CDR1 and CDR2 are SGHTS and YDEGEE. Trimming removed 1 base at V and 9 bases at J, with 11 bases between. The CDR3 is CASSLRGGGEQFF. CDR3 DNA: TGTGCCAGCAGCTTGCGAGGGGGAGGTGAGCAGTTCTTC.

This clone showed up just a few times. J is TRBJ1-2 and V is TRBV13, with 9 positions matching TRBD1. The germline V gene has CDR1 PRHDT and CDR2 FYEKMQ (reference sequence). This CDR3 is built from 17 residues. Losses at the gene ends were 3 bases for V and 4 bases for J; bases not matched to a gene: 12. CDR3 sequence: CASSLYDRGISVYGYTF. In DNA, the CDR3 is TGTGCCAGCAGCTTGTATGACAGGGGGATTTCTGTCTATGGCTACACCTTC.

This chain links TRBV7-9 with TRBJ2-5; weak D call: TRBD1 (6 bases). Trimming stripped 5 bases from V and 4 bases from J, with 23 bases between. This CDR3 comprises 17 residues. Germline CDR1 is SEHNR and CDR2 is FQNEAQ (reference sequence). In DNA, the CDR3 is TGTGCCAGCAGCGAATGGGGGCAGGGCGGTGAGCGAGAGACCCAGTACTTC. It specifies CASSEWGQGGERETQYF.

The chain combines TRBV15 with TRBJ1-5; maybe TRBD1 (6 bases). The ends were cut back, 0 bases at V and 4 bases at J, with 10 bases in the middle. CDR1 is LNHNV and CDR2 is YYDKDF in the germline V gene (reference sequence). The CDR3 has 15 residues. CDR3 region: CATSRDSQGNQPQHF. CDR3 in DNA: TGTGCCACCAGCAGAGATTCCCAGGGGAATCAGCCCCAGCATTTT.

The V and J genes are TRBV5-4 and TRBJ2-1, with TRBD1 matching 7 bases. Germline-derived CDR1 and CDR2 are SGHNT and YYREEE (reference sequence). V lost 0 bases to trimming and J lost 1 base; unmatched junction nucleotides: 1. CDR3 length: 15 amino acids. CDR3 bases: TGTGCCAGCAGCTTGGCCAGGGGGTCCTACAATGAGCAGTTCTTC. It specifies CASSLARGSYNEQFF.

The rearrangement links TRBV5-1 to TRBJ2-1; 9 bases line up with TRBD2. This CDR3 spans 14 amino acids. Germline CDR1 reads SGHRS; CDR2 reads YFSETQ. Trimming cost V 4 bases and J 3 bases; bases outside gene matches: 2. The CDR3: CASSPSGVYNEQFF. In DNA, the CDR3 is TGCGCCAGCAGCCCTAGCGGGGTCTACAATGAGCAGTTCTTC.